This T cell receptor beta chain was recovered during a study of STAT5B mutations in CD4+ large granular lymphocyte leukemia. Germline lookup yields CDR1 DFQATT and CDR2 SNEGSKA (reference sequence). The V gene lost 8 bases and the J gene lost 7 bases, with 11 bases spanning the gap. The CDR3 is made up of 10 amino acids. To note about this clone: Its specificity is unknown.

Clones were read by immunoSEQ multiplex PCR, and TCRdb kept only the in-frame ones, dropping some. The sample has under 35,000 clones; about 89% are singletons. The study's findings and limits: Data were not HLA-matched across samples.

Sequenced: CD4+ T cells from blood buffy coats. The V gene is TRBV20-1, the J gene TRBJ1-2, with D possibly TRBD1 on 5 matching bases. This receptor was identified in a human donor in good health. The CDR3 here is CSSRQPGYTF. The CDR3 coding sequence is TGCAGTTCCCGACAGCCTGGCTACACCTTC.